There are a few counts of the clone carrying this T cell receptor (beta chain). This entry belongs to a study of blood T cell repertoires in COVID-19. CDR3 length equals 13 residues. The germline V gene encodes CDR1 SGHNT and CDR2 YYREEE (reference sequence). The V and J ends lost 7 bases and 7 bases respectively, with 12 bases between them. Assay: immunoSEQ multiplex PCR; the TCRdb copy retains only in-frame clones and omits some. The sample gives just under 55,000 clones, approximately 90% of which show up once; 8% to 9% is in the top ten. The sample was peripheral blood. The V and J genes are TRBV5-4 and TRBJ1-6; a possible D gene is TRBD1 (5 bases). The TCR comes from a woman aged 35 to 49 with active COVID-19. CDR3 region: CASGTGPNSPLHF. For the CDR3, the DNA is TGTGCCAGCGGTACAGGCCCAAATTCACCCCTCCACTTT. Using reference TRBV5-4 and TRBJ1-6 for the parts outside the CDR3, the full variable domain is ETGVTQSPTHLIKTRGQQVTLRCSSQSGHNTVSWYQQALGQGPQFIFQYYREEENGRGNFPPRFSGLQFPNYSSELNVNALELDDSALYLCASGTGPNSPLHFGNGTRLTVT.